The 2 T cell receptor beta chains in this list originate from one sample, sequenced in a study of blood T cell repertoires in COVID-19. TCRdb's copy holds only in-frame clones and misses some; the assay was immunoSEQ multiplex PCR. Here the sample spans around 300,000 clones, approximately 88% being singletons. The sequenced material came from peripheral blood. Receptor source: a man between 18 and 35 years old with active or convalescent COVID-19.

J is TRBJ2-7 and V is TRBV7-8; 9 bases align to TRBD1. With 5 bases clipped from V and 5 bases from J, the junction kept 7 bases outside the gene matches. Germline V gene sequence: CDR1 SGHVS, CDR2 FQNEAQ. The CDR3 sequence is 14 residues long. The CDR3: CASSATGGANEQYF. The CDR3 DNA sequence: TGTGCCAGCAGCGCTACAGGGGGCGCCAACGAGCAGTACTTC.

This chain connects TRBV6-1 to TRBJ1-4; no clear D. Germline V lookup: CDR1 MNHNS, CDR2 SASEGT. V was clipped by 1 base and J by 7 bases, with 13 bases between them. This CDR3 is 15 amino acids long. The CDR3 sequence: CASSEGVGGSEKLFF. The CDR3 coding sequence is TGTGCCAGCAGTGAAGGGGTGGGAGGCAGTGAAAAACTGTTTTTT.